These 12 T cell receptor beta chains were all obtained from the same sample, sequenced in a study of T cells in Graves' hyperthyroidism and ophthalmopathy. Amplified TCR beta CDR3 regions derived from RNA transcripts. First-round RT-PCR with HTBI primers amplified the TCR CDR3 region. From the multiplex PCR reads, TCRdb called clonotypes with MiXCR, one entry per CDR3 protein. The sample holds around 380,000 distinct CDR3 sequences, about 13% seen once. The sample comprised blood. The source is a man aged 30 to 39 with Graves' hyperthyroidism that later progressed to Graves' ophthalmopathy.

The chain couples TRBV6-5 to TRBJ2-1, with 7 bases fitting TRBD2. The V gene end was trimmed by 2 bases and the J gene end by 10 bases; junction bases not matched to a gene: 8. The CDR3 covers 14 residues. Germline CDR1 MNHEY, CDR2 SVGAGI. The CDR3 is CASSYLLAEGEQFF. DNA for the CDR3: TGTGCCAGCAGTTACCTCCTAGCGGAAGGAGAGCAGTTCTTC.

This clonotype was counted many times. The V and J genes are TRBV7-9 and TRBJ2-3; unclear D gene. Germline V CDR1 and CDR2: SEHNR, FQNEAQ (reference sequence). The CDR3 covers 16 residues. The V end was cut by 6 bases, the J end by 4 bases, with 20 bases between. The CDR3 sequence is CASSLDGNTPADTQYF. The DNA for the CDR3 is TGTGCCAGCAGTCTGGACGGAAACACCCCCGCAGATACGCAGTATTTT.

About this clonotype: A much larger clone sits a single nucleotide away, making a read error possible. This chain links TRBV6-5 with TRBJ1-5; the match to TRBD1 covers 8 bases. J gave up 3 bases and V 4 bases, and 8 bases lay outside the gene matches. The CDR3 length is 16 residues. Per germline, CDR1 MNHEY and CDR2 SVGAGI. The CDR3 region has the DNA TGTGCCAGCAGTTCGGAGGCAGGGGGCCTCAATCAGCCCCAGCATTTT. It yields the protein CASSSEAGGLNQPQHF.

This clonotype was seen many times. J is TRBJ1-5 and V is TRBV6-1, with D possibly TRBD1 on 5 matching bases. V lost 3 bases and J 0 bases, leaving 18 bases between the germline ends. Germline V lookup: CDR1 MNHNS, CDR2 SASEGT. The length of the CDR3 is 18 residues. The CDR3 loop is CASSDHGQGYYSNQPQHF. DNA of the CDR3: TGTGCCAGCAGTGACCACGGCCAGGGCTACTATAGCAATCAGCCCCAGCATTTT.

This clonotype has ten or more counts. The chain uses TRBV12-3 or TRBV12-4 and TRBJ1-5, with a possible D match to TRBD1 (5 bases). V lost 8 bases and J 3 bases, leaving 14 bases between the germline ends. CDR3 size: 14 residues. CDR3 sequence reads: CASRGGGTNQPQHF. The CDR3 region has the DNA TGTGCCAGCCGAGGTGGGGGGACCAATCAGCCCCAGCATTTT.

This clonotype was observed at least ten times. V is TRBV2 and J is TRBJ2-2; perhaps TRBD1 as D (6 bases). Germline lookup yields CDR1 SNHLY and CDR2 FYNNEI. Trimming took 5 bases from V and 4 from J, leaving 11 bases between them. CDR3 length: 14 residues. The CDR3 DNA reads TGTGCCAGCAGTCCCCGACAGGCCACCGGGGAGCTGTTTTTT. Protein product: CASSPRQATGELFF.

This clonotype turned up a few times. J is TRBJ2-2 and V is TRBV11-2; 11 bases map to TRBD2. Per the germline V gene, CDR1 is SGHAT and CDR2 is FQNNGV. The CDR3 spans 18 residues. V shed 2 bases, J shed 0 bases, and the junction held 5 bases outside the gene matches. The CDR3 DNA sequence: TGTGCCAGCAGCTTACTAGCGGGGGGCCCAGCGAACACCGGGGAGCTGTTTTTT. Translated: CASSLLAGGPANTGELFF.

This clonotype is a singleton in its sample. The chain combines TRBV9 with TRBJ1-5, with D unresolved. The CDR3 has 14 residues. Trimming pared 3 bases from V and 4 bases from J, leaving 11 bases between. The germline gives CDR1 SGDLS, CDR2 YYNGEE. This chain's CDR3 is CASSGGGINQPQHF. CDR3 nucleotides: TGTGCCAGCAGCGGGGGAGGAATAAATCAGCCCCAGCATTTT.

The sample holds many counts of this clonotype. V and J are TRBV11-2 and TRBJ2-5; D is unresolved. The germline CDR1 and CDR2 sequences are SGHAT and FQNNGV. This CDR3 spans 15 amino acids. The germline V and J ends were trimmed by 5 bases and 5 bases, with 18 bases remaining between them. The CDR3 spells CASSLTFQSRETQYF. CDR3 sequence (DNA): TGTGCCAGCAGCCTCACTTTCCAATCGAGGGAGACCCAGTACTTC.

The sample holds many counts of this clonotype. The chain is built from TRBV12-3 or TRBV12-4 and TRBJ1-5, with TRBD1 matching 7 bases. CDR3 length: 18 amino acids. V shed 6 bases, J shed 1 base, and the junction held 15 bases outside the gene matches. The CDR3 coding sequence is TGTGCCAGCAGCCTATGGGACAGCGCGGGAGGAAGCAATCAGCCCCAGCATTTT. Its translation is CASSLWDSAGGSNQPQHF.

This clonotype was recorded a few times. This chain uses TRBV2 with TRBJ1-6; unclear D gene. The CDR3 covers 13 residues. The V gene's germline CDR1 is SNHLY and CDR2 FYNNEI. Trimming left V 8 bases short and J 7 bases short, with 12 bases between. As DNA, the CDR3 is TGTGCCAGCGAGGAAATTTCGAATTCACCCCTCCACTTT. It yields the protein CASEEISNSPLHF.

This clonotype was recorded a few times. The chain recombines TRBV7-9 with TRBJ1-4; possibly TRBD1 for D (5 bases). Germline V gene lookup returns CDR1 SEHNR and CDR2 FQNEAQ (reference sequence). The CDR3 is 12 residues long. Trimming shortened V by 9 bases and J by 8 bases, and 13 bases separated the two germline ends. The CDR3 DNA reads TGTGCCAGTCGGGACGGGGAGGAAAAACTGTTTTTT. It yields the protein CASRDGEEKLFF.